This T cell receptor (beta chain) was sequenced for a study of STAT5B mutations in CD4+ large granular lymphocyte leukemia. This CDR3 region has 15 residues. Germline-derived CDR1 and CDR2 are SGHRS and YFSETQ. V was clipped by 0 bases and J by 3 bases, with 12 bases between them. TCRdb keeps only in-frame clones here, not all; method: immunoSEQ multiplex PCR. Among some 5,900 clones, roughly 73% were seen once, and the ten largest hold approximately 58%. Input material: PBMCs. The TCR sequence derives from an elderly man with CD4+ T-cell large granular lymphocyte leukemia. The rearrangement joins TRBV5-1 to TRBJ1-1; D is uncertain. The CDR3: CASSLGASAYTEAFF. The CDR3 nucleotides are TGCGCCAGCAGCTTGGGGGCCTCGGCCTACACTGAAGCTTTCTTT. The variable domain in full, with the rest retrieved from reference TRBV5-1 and TRBJ1-1, is KAGVTQTPRYLIKTRGQQVTLSCSPISGHRSVSWYQQTPGQGLQFLFEYFSETQRNKGNFPGRFSGRQFSNSRSEMNVSTLELGDSALYLCASSLGASAYTEAFFGQGTRLTVV.